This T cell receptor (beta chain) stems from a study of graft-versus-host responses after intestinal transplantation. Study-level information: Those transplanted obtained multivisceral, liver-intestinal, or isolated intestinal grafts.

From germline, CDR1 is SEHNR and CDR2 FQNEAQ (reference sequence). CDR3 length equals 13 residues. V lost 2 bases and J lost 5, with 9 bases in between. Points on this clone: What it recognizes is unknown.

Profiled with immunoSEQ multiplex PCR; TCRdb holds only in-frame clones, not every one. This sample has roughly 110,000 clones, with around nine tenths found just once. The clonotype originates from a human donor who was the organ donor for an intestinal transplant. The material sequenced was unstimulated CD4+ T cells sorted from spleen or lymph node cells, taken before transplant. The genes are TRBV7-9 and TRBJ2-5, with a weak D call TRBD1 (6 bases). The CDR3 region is CASSLRTAETQYF. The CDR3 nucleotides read TGTGCCAGCAGCTTACGGACAGCGGAGACCCAGTACTTC.